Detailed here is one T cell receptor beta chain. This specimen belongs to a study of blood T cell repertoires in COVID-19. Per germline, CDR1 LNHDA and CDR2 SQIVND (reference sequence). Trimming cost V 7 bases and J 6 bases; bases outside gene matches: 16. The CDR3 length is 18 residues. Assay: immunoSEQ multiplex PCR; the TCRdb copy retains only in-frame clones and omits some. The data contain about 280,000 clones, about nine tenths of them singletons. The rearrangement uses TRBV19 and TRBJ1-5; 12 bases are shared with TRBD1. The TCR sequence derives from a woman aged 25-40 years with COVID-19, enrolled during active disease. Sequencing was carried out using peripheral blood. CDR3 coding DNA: TGTGCCAGTAAGGCGATTGCCGGGACAGGGGGCATGGGTCAGCCCCAGCATTTT. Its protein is CASKAIAGTGGMGQPQHF.